This T cell receptor beta chain was sequenced for a study of shared clonotypes between healthy human individuals. General study results and limits: At large depth, rarefaction still showed sorted-subset sequencing to be incomplete. Among donors, sharing of clonotypes was expected to be affected by sequencing depth. Estimated clonotype richness was generally higher in naive than memory subsets.

The donors were adults (healthy and HIV-negative) with no recent acute infections or vaccinations. The repertoire was sequenced with immunoSEQ multiplex PCR; TCRdb's copy has only in-frame clones and lacks some. The sample consists of approximately 980,000 clones, approximately 80% of them appearing once. The germline gives CDR1 LGHNA, CDR2 YNFKEQ. V lost 5 bases and J 2 bases, leaving 7 bases between the germline ends. The CDR3 has 12 amino acids. Details on this clone: As yet, its antigen is unknown. It is likely a read error: a sequence one base away is far more abundant.

This receptor was identified in a man between 18 and 35 years old in good health. The V call is TRBV4-2, the J call TRBJ2-7, with D possibly being TRBD1 (6 bases). Sequenced: memory CD4+ T cells sorted from blood. Subset reported: CD45RA-negative fraction. This chain's CDR3 is CASSSGAYEQYF. CDR3 coding DNA: TGTGCCAGCAGCTCAGGGGCCTACGAGCAGTACTTC.